The 28 T cell receptor beta chains presented below share a single source sample, sequenced in a study of blood T cell repertoires in COVID-19. TCRdb's table, derived via immunoSEQ multiplex PCR, lists solely in-frame clones and lacks some. The table shows 3,000 to 4,000 clones, with 80% occurring only once. Input material: peripheral blood. These receptor sequences come from a human donor in a cohort sampled during active COVID-19.

The gene calls are TRBV7-6 and TRBJ2-5; the match to TRBD1 covers 11 bases. The V gene's germline CDR1 is SGHVS and CDR2 FNYEAQ. The CDR3 runs to 17 residues. V shed 6 bases and J 3 bases; nucleotides not matched to a gene: 12. CDR3 sequence (DNA): TGTGCCAGCAGTACAACCAGGGACAGGGGGTTTGAAGAGACCCAGTACTTC. Protein: CASSTTRDRGFEETQYF.

The chain recombines TRBV9 with TRBJ2-2; 10 nucleotides match TRBD2. The CDR3 loop spans 16 amino acids. V shed 0 bases, J shed 4 bases, and the junction held 3 bases outside the gene matches. From germline, CDR1 is SGDLS and CDR2 YYNGEE. The CDR3: CASSVDLAGVTGELFF. The CDR3, as DNA: TGTGCCAGCAGCGTAGACCTAGCGGGGGTCACCGGGGAGCTGTTTTTT.

The chain employs TRBV6-6 and TRBJ2-3, with 11 bases lining up with TRBD2. The CDR3 length is 16 residues. J gave up 8 bases and V 5 bases, and 12 bases lay outside the gene matches. Germline V CDR1 and CDR2: MNHNY, SVGAGI (reference sequence). The CDR3 DNA follows: TGTGCCAGCAGTCCAGCGACTAGCGGGGCCCCAGGTACGCAGTATTTT. Translated: CASSPATSGAPGTQYF.

J is TRBJ1-6 and V is TRBV3-1 (or the pseudogene TRBV3-2); D gene uncertain. Germline V gives CDR1 LGHDT, CDR2 YNNKEL (reference sequence). Trimming left V 0 bases short and J 10 bases short, with 16 bases between. This CDR3 is built from 16 residues. CDR3 coding DNA: TGTGCCAGCAGCCAAGATGGGAGGGTGATGGGGTCACCCCTCCACTTT. Its protein product is CASSQDGRVMGSPLHF.

The chain employs TRBV12-3 or TRBV12-4 and TRBJ1-1; no definite D call. Trimming took 5 bases from V and 0 from J, leaving 7 bases between them. The CDR3 length is 13 residues. The CDR3 DNA reads TGTGCCAGCAGTCCTTTAATGAACACTGAAGCTTTCTTT. Its protein is CASSPLMNTEAFF.

The chain couples TRBV4-3 to TRBJ1-1, with D possibly TRBD1 on 5 matching bases. Germline CDR1 is LGHNA and CDR2 is YSLEER. Trimming shortened V by 4 bases and J by 1 base, and 7 bases separated the two germline ends. The CDR3 is 13 amino acids. CDR3 loop: CASSPTENTEAFF. The CDR3 bases are TGCGCCAGCAGCCCGACAGAGAACACTGAAGCTTTCTTT.

The chain couples TRBV7-2 to TRBJ1-4; 7 bases match TRBD1. The CDR3 extends over 14 amino acids. J lost 10 bases, V lost 4 bases, and 9 bases had no gene match. In germline, CDR1 is SGHTA, CDR2 FQGNSA. CDR3 nucleotides: TGTGCCAGCAGCTCCCGACAGGGATCGGGAAAACTGTTTTTT. Translated: CASSSRQGSGKLFF.

CDR3 coding DNA: TGTGCCAGCAGGGGGACACATAGCAATCAGCCCCAGCATTTT. This codes for CASRGTHSNQPQHF. The rearrangement links TRBV14 to TRBJ1-5, with D maybe TRBD1 (6 bases). The V gene lost 6 bases and the J gene lost 0 bases, with 9 bases spanning the gap. There are 14 residues in the CDR3. The germline V gene encodes CDR1 SGHDN and CDR2 FVKESK.

This clone was observed a few times. The rearrangement joins TRBV27 to TRBJ1-2, with D unresolved. The CDR3 is 16 residues long. Looked up from germline, CDR1 is MNHEY and CDR2 is SMNVEV (reference sequence). V lost 0 bases and J lost 8, with 19 bases in between. The CDR3 region has the DNA TGTGCCAGCAGTTTATCAACGGGATTCGCACCGTGGGGCTACACCTTC. This translates into CASSLSTGFAPWGYTF.

This chain uses TRBV6-1 with TRBJ1-6; D is uncertain. CDR1 is MNHNS, CDR2 SASEGT, per germline. V lost 0 bases, J lost 1 base, and 10 bases lay in between. The length of the CDR3 is 17 residues. The CDR3 loop reads CASSEAEGNSYNSPLHF. The CDR3 coding sequence is TGTGCCAGCAGTGAAGCTGAGGGAAATTCCTATAATTCACCCCTCCACTTT.

The gene calls are TRBV19 and TRBJ1-6; 8 nucleotides match TRBD1. The V segment lost 6 bases and the J segment 13 bases; nucleotides outside the gene matches: 17. This CDR3 region has 16 residues. The V gene's germline CDR1 is LNHDA and CDR2 SQIVND (reference sequence). The CDR3 reads CASSPRGTGSFLPLHF. CDR3 coding DNA: TGTGCCAGTAGCCCCCGCGGGACAGGCTCTTTCCTGCCCCTCCACTTT.

The chain employs TRBV9 and TRBJ2-1; 8 bases are shared with TRBD2. The CDR3 loop spans 14 amino acids. Germline trimming cut 1 base from V and 7 bases from J; bases unmatched to any gene: 4. Per the germline V gene, CDR1 is SGDLS and CDR2 is YYNGEE. The CDR3: CASSVTTGGNEQFF. In nucleotides, the CDR3 is TGTGCCAGCAGCGTAACGACGGGGGGGAATGAGCAGTTCTTC.

CDR3 DNA: TGTGCCAGCAGCTTGGATGTGACTAGCAGCTACGAGCAGTACTTC. It specifies CASSLDVTSSYEQYF. The chain links TRBV5-4 to TRBJ2-7; TRBD2 matches 7 bases. The trim removed 0 bases at V and 3 bases at J, leaving 6 bases unmatched. The CDR3 has 15 amino acids. Germline V gene lookup returns CDR1 SGHNT and CDR2 YYREEE (reference sequence).

The rearrangement uses TRBV12-3 or TRBV12-4 and TRBJ2-1, with no clear D. The CDR3 has 13 amino acids. The ends were cut back, 3 bases at V and 3 bases at J, with 6 bases in the middle. The CDR3 loop reads CASSFPFYNEQFF. Here the CDR3 DNA reads TGTGCCAGCAGTTTTCCTTTCTACAATGAGCAGTTCTTC.

This clone was recorded once. The chain joins TRBV5-1 to TRBJ1-2, with a possible D match to TRBD1 (5 bases). V was cut by 0 bases and J by 7 bases, with 10 bases left in between. This CDR3 has 13 residues. Germline V gene sequence: CDR1 SGHRS, CDR2 YFSETQ. The CDR3 protein is CASSLELGGGYTF. The CDR3 region has the DNA TGCGCCAGCAGCTTGGAACTCGGGGGTGGCTACACCTTC. The full variable domain, completed using reference TRBV5-1 and TRBJ1-2, is KAGVTQTPRYLIKTRGQQVTLSCSPISGHRSVSWYQQTPGQGLQFLFEYFSETQRNKGNFPGRFSGRQFSNSRSEMNVSTLELGDSALYLCASSLELGGGYTFGSGTRLTVV.

The V call is TRBV30, the J call TRBJ1-6; D gene uncertain. The CDR3 contains 14 residues. V lost 1 base to trimming and J lost 7 bases, with 11 bases between them. Germline loops: CDR1 GTSNPN, CDR2 SVGIG (reference sequence). The CDR3 nucleotides read TGTGCCTGGAGTGATAAGAGGGCGAATTCACCCCTCCACTTT. Its translation: CAWSDKRANSPLHF.

This chain links TRBV29-1 with TRBJ2-7, with D maybe TRBD1 (6 bases). This CDR3 is built from 14 residues. Trimming removed 6 bases at V and 9 bases at J, with 24 bases between. The germline gives CDR1 SQVTM, CDR2 ANQGSEA. The CDR3 nucleotides are TGCAGCGTACGAAGGACAGCCCGCGAACTTTTGCAGTACTTC. This sequence encodes CSVRRTARELLQYF.

V and J are TRBV27 and TRBJ2-7; D not certain. The CDR3 length is 15 residues. CDR1 and CDR2 from the germline V gene are MNHEY and SMNVEV (reference sequence). The V end was cut by 6 bases, the J end by 2 bases, with 17 bases between. CDR3: CASSFSRVTTYEQYF. The CDR3 nucleotides are TGTGCCAGCAGCTTCTCCCGGGTCACAACCTACGAGCAGTACTTC.

The V call is TRBV11-2, the J call TRBJ1-2; possibly TRBD1 for D (6 bases). V lost 6 bases, J lost 5 bases, and 16 bases lay in between. This CDR3 contains 14 residues. CDR1 is SGHAT, CDR2 FQNNGV, per germline. CDR3: CASSSGGAGYGYTF. Here the CDR3 DNA reads TGTGCCAGCAGTTCTGGGGGGGCCGGGTATGGCTACACCTTC.

This chain joins TRBV9 and TRBJ1-6, with D perhaps matching TRBD1 (6 bases). The germline V gene encodes CDR1 SGDLS and CDR2 YYNGEE. The CDR3 contains 14 residues. The V end was cut by 2 bases, the J end by 8 bases, with 11 bases between. DNA of the CDR3: TGTGCCAGCAGCGTGGGGGCCTGGGATTCACCCCTCCACTTT. This gives the protein CASSVGAWDSPLHF.

Only a few counts were recorded for this clone. DNA of the CDR3: TGTGCCAGCAGCTTGACAGGCGGCTATTATGGCTACACCTTC. Translating it yields CASSLTGGYYGYTF. V gene TRBV25-1 combines with J gene TRBJ1-2; D is possibly TRBD1 (6 bases). Per germline, CDR1 MGHDK and CDR2 SYGVNS. The V end was cut by 6 bases, the J end by 5 bases, with 16 bases between. The length of the CDR3 is 14 residues.

The chain joins TRBV9 to TRBJ1-6; no reliable D call. Trimming cost V 3 bases and J 13 bases, with 11 bases left between them. This CDR3 is built from 12 residues. Germline-derived CDR1 and CDR2 are SGDLS and YYNGEE. The CDR3 DNA reads as TGTGCCAGCAGCGGGGCCTCAAGGCCCCTCCACTTT. Its translation is CASSGASRPLHF.

The CDR3 DNA sequence: TGTGCCAGCAGACGAAACCGCGGGGAAGAGACCCAGTACTTC. It is translated as CASRRNRGEETQYF. This chain uses TRBV11-2 with TRBJ2-5; possible D gene TRBD2, 6 bases. Germline V gene lookup returns CDR1 SGHAT and CDR2 FQNNGV. V dropped 6 bases and J dropped 3 bases, with 14 bases sitting between them. The CDR3 is 14 amino acids.

The genes are TRBV19 and TRBJ1-6; 7 nucleotides match TRBD1. Germline V lookup: CDR1 LNHDA, CDR2 SQIVND (reference sequence). The length of the CDR3 is 14 residues. J lost 11 bases, V lost 6 bases, and 10 bases had no gene match. CDR3 coding DNA: TGTGCCAGTAGCGGGACAGACGTTAGGGCACCCCTCCACTTT. Its protein is CASSGTDVRAPLHF.

The V and J genes are TRBV19 and TRBJ2-6, with D maybe TRBD1 (5 bases). V gave up 5 bases and J gave up 2 bases, with 10 bases separating them. CDR3 length: 15 amino acids. The germline CDR1 and CDR2 sequences are LNHDA and SQIVND (reference sequence). CDR3: CASSSEGAGANVLTF. Written as DNA, the CDR3 is TGTGCCAGTAGTTCCGAAGGGGCTGGGGCCAACGTCCTGACTTTC.

CDR3 sequence (DNA): TGTGCCAGTAGTGAAAGTGGACAGGTCGGGGAGCTGTTTTTT. This gives the protein CASSESGQVGELFF. The chain has TRBV19 and TRBJ2-2; 7 bases are shared with TRBD1. The germline CDR1 and CDR2 sequences are LNHDA and SQIVND (reference sequence). The CDR3 has 14 residues. Germline trimming cut 5 bases from V and 7 bases from J; bases unmatched to any gene: 7. The variable domain in full, with the rest retrieved from reference TRBV19 and TRBJ2-2, is DGGITQSPKYLFRKEGQNVTLSCEQNLNHDAMYWYRQDPGQGLRLIYYSQIVNDFQKGDIAEGYSVSREKKESFPLTVTSAQKNPTAFYLCASSESGQVGELFFGEGSRLTVL.

The J gene is TRBJ2-7, the V gene TRBV12-2; TRBD1, the table's D call, lacks a check against the DNA. TRBV12-2 is a documented pseudogene. The length of the CDR3 is 14 residues. The CDR3 spells CASRFRQVWCEQYF. CDR3 nucleotide sequence: TGTGCAAGTCGCTTCAGGCAGGTGTGGTGCGAGCAGTACTTC.

This clone was seen a few times. The germline gene is not matched at one end of the junction; a read error may be the cause. The chain recombines TRBV7-7 with TRBJ2-2, with a tentative D call TRBD1 (6 bases). Looked up from germline, CDR1 is SSHAT and CDR2 is FNYEAQ (reference sequence). The length of the CDR3 is 16 residues. CDR3 residues: CASSPRGAGVTGELFF. The CDR3 DNA reads TGTGCTAGCAGCCCCCGAGGGGCAGGGGTGACCGGGGAGCTGTTTTTT. Together with reference TRBV7-7 and TRBJ2-2, the CDR3 gives the full variable domain: GAGVSQSPRYKVTKRGQDVTLRCDPISSHATLYWYQQALGQGPEFLTYFNYEAQPDKSGLPSDRFSAERPEGSISTLTIQRTEQRDSAMYRCASSPRGAGVTGELFFGEGSRLTVL.